Listed below are T cell receptor beta chains from one sample, sequenced in a study of blood T cell repertoires in COVID-19. Here immunoSEQ multiplex PCR was the method, and the copy in TCRdb shows in-frame clones only, minus some. This repertoire shows approximately 170,000 clones, 80% to 90% found once; its top ten account for 2% to 2.5%. Material: peripheral blood. The receptors originated from a woman aged 80 or older with acute or convalescent COVID-19. CDR3s include the opening cysteine and the closing phenylalanine or tryptophan. Fields, in order: J gene, D gene, V gene, CDR3 protein. The D gene is left open where the match is weak.

>TRBJ1-2|-|TRBV5-1
CASSLAGDYGYTF
>TRBJ2-7|-|TRBV6-2/TRBV6-3
CASSLLSYEQYF
>TRBJ2-7|-|TRBV19
CASSNRDNPYEQYF
>TRBJ2-2|TRBD2|TRBV5-1
CASSLKDSGRGTGELFF
>TRBJ2-2|-|TRBV9
CASSVVSGVGSTGELFF
>TRBJ2-3|-|TRBV6-5
CASSRPSRGPDTQYF
>TRBJ2-5|TRBD1|TRBV5-4
CASSPRQGQETQYF
>TRBJ2-1|-|TRBV2
CASSRLFAGVSDEQFF
>TRBJ2-7|-|TRBV6-5
CASSYGARSSYEQYF
>TRBJ2-2|TRBD2|TRBV5-1
CASSWGLAGNTGELFF
>TRBJ2-2|TRBD1|TRBV9
CASSVDRGRTGELFF
>TRBJ1-4|-|TRBV2
CASSSTENEKLFF
>TRBJ1-4|-|TRBV4-3
CASSQDGGGIFEKLFF
>TRBJ2-5|-|TRBV12-3/TRBV12-4
CASSLRASETQYF
>TRBJ2-1|TRBD2|TRBV10-3
CAISDGGLAGAKQFF
>TRBJ2-7|TRBD2|TRBV3-1/TRBV3-2
CASSPGLATYEQYF
>TRBJ2-7|TRBD2|TRBV19
CASSISSGSPYEQYF
>TRBJ2-5|-|TRBV29-1
CSVALYGGRETQYF
>TRBJ1-2|-|TRBV20-1
CSASYSLYGYTF
>TRBJ2-7|TRBD1|TRBV12-3/TRBV12-4
CASSGTGAYEQYF
>TRBJ1-1|-|TRBV5-1
CASSLAWNTEAFF
>TRBJ1-2|-|TRBV7-9
CASSLDTNYGYTF
>TRBJ2-5|-|TRBV12-5
CASGSGETQYF
>TRBJ1-6|TRBD1|TRBV10-1
CASRTGQGSSPLHF
>TRBJ2-7|-|TRBV7-9
CASSLGGMGEQYF
>TRBJ1-1|-|TRBV6-2/TRBV6-3
CASSHVRQRNTEAFF
>TRBJ2-3|-|TRBV29-1
CSVGAVVRTDTQYF
>TRBJ2-7|-|TRBV10-2
CASSQNYEQYF
>TRBJ2-2|TRBD1|TRBV2
CASRGDRAVTGELFF
>TRBJ2-3|TRBD2|TRBV28
CAGSLYPGLAGYTDTQYF
>TRBJ1-2|TRBD1|TRBV27
CASSSNAGTGGYGYTF
>TRBJ1-4|-|TRBV7-8
CASSLLAVNEKLFF
>TRBJ1-1|TRBD1|TRBV10-3
CAIGEAAGGWGTEAFF
>TRBJ1-6|TRBD1|TRBV15
CATNSFRQGIRSPLHF
>TRBJ2-7|TRBD1|TRBV6-1
CASSEKMGTVLPYEQYF
>TRBJ1-5|-|TRBV3-1/TRBV3-2
CASSGGSQNQPQHF
>TRBJ2-2|TRBD2|TRBV7-2
CASSPLAGGPDTGELFF
>TRBJ1-1|TRBD1|TRBV4-1
CASSQSITGVQAAFF
>TRBJ1-4|TRBD1|TRBV7-8
CASSFRQGGGKLFF
>TRBJ2-3|TRBD1|TRBV9
CASSFRGRGTDTQYF
>TRBJ2-4|-|TRBV6-1
CASSGGGGAIAKNIQYF
>TRBJ1-5|-|TRBV2
CASSGERNQPQHF
>TRBJ2-7|TRBD1|TRBV28
CASSAWTGAAFSYEQYF